These 26 T cell receptor beta chains originate from one sample sequenced in a study of T cell changes during pregnancy in multiple sclerosis. Repertoires were generated with immunoSEQ multiplex PCR, while TCRdb's copy carries only in-frame clones and drops some. The sample holds 60,000 or so clones; more than 75% are singletons and the top ten take about 5%. The sample taken for sequencing was peripheral blood from another person, used as feeder cells. The receptors were sampled from a human donor whose cells served as feeder cells for cultures in a pregnancy study.

The chain recombines TRBV5-4 with TRBJ2-3, with D unresolved. V was cut by 5 bases and J by 4 bases, with 11 bases left in between. The CDR3 spans 13 residues. Germline lookup yields CDR1 SGHNT and CDR2 YYREEE (reference sequence). The CDR3 region has the DNA TGTGCCAGCAGATCTTTGATGGCAGATACGCAGTATTTT. Its protein is CASRSLMADTQYF.

V usage is TRBV2 and J usage is TRBJ2-7; D unclear. The V end was cut by 2 bases, the J end by 2 bases, with 13 bases between. The germline V gene encodes CDR1 SNHLY and CDR2 FYNNEI. The CDR3 runs to 15 residues. CDR3 nucleotides: TGTGCCAGCAGTGAAATAACACCCGATCCCTACGAGCAGTACTTC. Protein product: CASSEITPDPYEQYF. The full variable domain, its missing parts supplied by reference TRBV2 and TRBJ2-7, is EPEVTQTPSHQVTQMGQEVILRCVPISNHLYFYWYRQILGQKVEFLVSFYNNEISEKSEIFDDQFSVERPDGSNFTLKIRSTKLEDSAMYFCASSEITPDPYEQYFGPGTRLTVT.

The chain uses TRBV13 and TRBJ2-5, with a tentative D call TRBD1 (6 bases). The CDR3 runs 17 residues. CDR1 and CDR2 (germline): PRHDT, FYEKMQ (reference sequence). V shed 2 bases and J shed 5 bases, with 21 bases lying between them. This CDR3 is CASSLLTISLRGETQYF. In DNA, the CDR3 is TGTGCCAGCAGCTTACTGACTATATCTTTAAGGGGGGAGACCCAGTACTTC.

The V gene is TRBV5-1, the J gene TRBJ2-4; 10 bases line up with TRBD2. Trimming took 0 bases from V and 5 from J; bases not matched to a gene: 2. The length of the CDR3 is 15 residues. The germline V gene encodes CDR1 SGHRS and CDR2 YFSETQ. CDR3 amino acids: CASSLGGTSENIQYF. The DNA for the CDR3 is TGCGCCAGCAGCTTGGGAGGGACTAGCGAAAACATTCAGTACTTC.

This chain uses TRBV19 with TRBJ2-5; D possibly corresponds to TRBD1 (5 bases). The CDR3 runs 15 residues. With 3 bases removed from V and 2 bases from J, the gap between germline ends came to 13 bases. Germline values: CDR1 LNHDA, CDR2 SQIVND (reference sequence). The CDR3 loop is CASSIQVGAQETQYF. Here the CDR3 DNA reads TGTGCCAGTAGTATTCAAGTTGGGGCTCAAGAGACCCAGTACTTC.

The V and J genes are TRBV27 and TRBJ2-3, with a tentative D call TRBD1 (5 bases). Germline V gene sequence: CDR1 MNHEY, CDR2 SMNVEV (reference sequence). The V and J ends lost 5 bases and 4 bases respectively, with 19 bases between them. The CDR3 sequence is 16 residues long. This CDR3 is CASSTQRGRSADTQYF. The CDR3 DNA sequence: TGTGCCAGCAGTACCCAAAGGGGAAGGAGTGCAGATACGCAGTATTTT.

V and J are TRBV5-5 and TRBJ2-1; the D gene is possibly TRBD1 (6 bases). The CDR3 is made up of 15 amino acids. CDR1 and CDR2 (germline): SGHKS, YYEKEE (reference sequence). Trimming cost V 0 bases and J 0 bases, with 7 bases left between them. The chain's CDR3 is CASSLVGGSYNEQFF. The CDR3 coding sequence is TGTGCCAGCAGCTTGGTAGGGGGCTCCTACAATGAGCAGTTCTTC.

The chain links TRBV10-3 to TRBJ1-1; 10 bases are a match to TRBD1. J gave up 1 base and V 4 bases, and 6 bases lay outside the gene matches. The germline V gene has CDR1 ENHRY and CDR2 SYGVKD. There are 16 residues in the CDR3. The CDR3 spells CAISVSGQGTNTEAFF. CDR3 coding DNA: TGTGCCATCAGTGTGTCGGGACAGGGGACGAACACTGAAGCTTTCTTT.

The chain carries TRBV9 and TRBJ2-3; TRBD2 matches at 11 bases. Trimming removed 4 bases from V and 0 bases from J; junction bases left unmatched: 4. Germline V lookup: CDR1 SGDLS, CDR2 YYNGEE. The CDR3 is 16 amino acids. CDR3 nucleotides: TGTGCCAGCAGCACTCGACTAGCGGGAAGCACAGATACGCAGTATTTT. Amino acids: CASSTRLAGSTDTQYF.

The chain carries TRBV7-8 and TRBJ2-5; D perhaps matches TRBD2 (6 bases). Trimming removed 4 bases at V and 3 bases at J, with 12 bases between. Germline lookup yields CDR1 SGHVS and CDR2 FQNEAQ. CDR3 length: 14 residues. The CDR3 protein is CASSSLASEETQYF. DNA for the CDR3: TGTGCCAGCAGCTCCCTAGCGAGTGAAGAGACCCAGTACTTC.

The chain links TRBV6-6 to TRBJ1-3, with D hard to call. The CDR3 runs 14 residues. Trimming removed 3 bases from V and 3 bases from J, with 9 bases in between. Germline CDR1 reads MNHNY; CDR2 reads SVGAGI (reference sequence). The CDR3: CASSYNHLGNTIYF. DNA of the CDR3: TGTGCCAGCAGTTATAACCACCTTGGAAACACCATATATTTT.

The chain carries TRBV4-3 and TRBJ2-3, with TRBD1 matching over 9 bases. The trim removed 3 bases at V and 4 bases at J, leaving 11 bases unmatched. The CDR3 loop spans 17 amino acids. Germline assignment: CDR1 LGHNA and CDR2 YSLEER. This chain's CDR3 is CASSHGLTGGIADTQYF. The DNA of the CDR3 is TGCGCCAGCAGCCACGGCTTGACAGGGGGGATAGCAGATACGCAGTATTTT.

V is TRBV7-9 and J is TRBJ1-2; D gene ambiguous. Trimming left V 1 base short and J 2 bases short, with 8 bases between. The CDR3 has 14 residues. CDR1 is SEHNR, CDR2 FQNEAQ, per germline (reference sequence). DNA for the CDR3: TGTGCCAGCAGCTTAGTTGGACGGAACTATGGCTACACCTTC. Translation: CASSLVGRNYGYTF.

This chain links TRBV10-2 with TRBJ2-7, with D possibly being TRBD1 or TRBD2 (5 bases each). V lost 3 bases and J lost 1, with 19 bases in between. In germline, CDR1 is WSHSY, CDR2 SAAADI. This CDR3 comprises 17 residues. The DNA for the CDR3 is TGCGCCAGCAGTGACGATAGCGCAGGGCCGTGGTCCTACGAGCAGTACTTC. The encoded protein is CASSDDSAGPWSYEQYF.

The V gene is TRBV7-2, the J gene TRBJ2-2; D call uncertain. V dropped 5 bases and J dropped 3 bases, with 7 bases sitting between them. CDR3 length: 13 residues. Germline V CDR1 and CDR2: SGHTA, FQGNSA. The CDR3 protein is CASSPRYTGELFF. CDR3 nucleotide sequence: TGTGCCAGCAGCCCGAGATACACCGGGGAGCTGTTTTTT.

This clone was seen just once. The J gene is TRBJ2-3, the V gene TRBV9; 10 nucleotides agree with TRBD2. With V trimmed by 0 bases and J by 4 bases, 8 bases remained unmatched. The germline CDR1 and CDR2 sequences are SGDLS and YYNGEE. The CDR3 is made up of 17 amino acids. The CDR3, as DNA: TGTGCCAGCAGCGTAGCCCCGACTAGCGGGTCGGCAGATACGCAGTATTTT. Translating it yields CASSVAPTSGSADTQYF.

The chain carries TRBV7-9 and TRBJ2-1, with 9 bases identical to TRBD2. CDR3 length equals 16 residues. CDR1 and CDR2 (germline): SEHNR, FQNEAQ (reference sequence). Unmatched junction bases numbered 9, after V lost 4 bases and J lost 5 bases. The CDR3 loop reads CASSSLAGGVHNEQFF. CDR3 nucleotide sequence: TGTGCCAGCAGCTCCCTTGCGGGGGGGGTTCACAATGAGCAGTTCTTC.

J is TRBJ2-5 and V is TRBV29-1; D possibly corresponds to TRBD1 (6 bases). The germline gives CDR1 SQVTM, CDR2 ANQGSEA. This CDR3 has 15 residues. The V end lost 0 bases, the J end lost 5 bases, and 16 bases lay between the germline ends. The CDR3 loop reads CSVEDLGRGRETQYF. As DNA, the CDR3 is TGCAGCGTTGAAGATCTCGGCAGGGGTCGCGAGACCCAGTACTTC.

J is TRBJ2-7 and V is TRBV5-1, with 8 bases matching TRBD1. This CDR3 region has 16 residues. Losses at the gene ends were 0 bases for V and 9 bases for J; bases not matched to a gene: 14. Germline CDR1 is SGHRS and CDR2 is YFSETQ. CDR3 sequence reads: CASSLGPGQGAVGQYF. CDR3 coding DNA: TGCGCCAGCAGCTTGGGACCCGGACAGGGCGCTGTAGGGCAGTACTTC.

The chain employs TRBV29-1 and TRBJ2-1; weak D call: TRBD2 (6 bases). V dropped 6 bases and J dropped 5 bases, with 17 bases sitting between them. CDR3 length: 14 amino acids. Germline V gives CDR1 SQVTM, CDR2 ANQGSEA. The CDR3, as DNA: TGCAGCGTATCGAGGACTACTACTAACAATGAGCAGTTCTTC. Translated, it gives CSVSRTTTNNEQFF.

This rearrangement joins TRBV2 to TRBJ1-2; D is unresolved. CDR1 SNHLY and CDR2 FYNNEI come from the germline V gene. With 4 bases removed from V and 0 bases from J, the gap between germline ends came to 6 bases. CDR3 length equals 13 residues. Written as DNA, the CDR3 is TGTGCCAGCAGTGGGACGGCTAACTATGGCTACACCTTC. This translates into CASSGTANYGYTF.

This chain links TRBV5-6 with TRBJ1-1; TRBD1 might be the D (5 bases). This CDR3 contains 17 residues. Germline loops: CDR1 SGHDT, CDR2 YYEEEE. With 7 bases removed from V and 0 bases from J, the gap between germline ends came to 22 bases. The CDR3 bases are TGTGCCAGCCTGAGGACGCTGGGGGTCAAGATGAACACTGAAGCTTTCTTT. The encoded protein is CASLRTLGVKMNTEAFF.

The chain joins TRBV7-6 to TRBJ2-7; TRBD1 matches at 8 bases. The CDR3 runs to 15 residues. Trimming cost V 5 bases and J 2 bases; bases outside gene matches: 8. The germline CDR1 and CDR2 sequences are SGHVS and FNYEAQ. The CDR3 protein is CASSRGTGKAYEQYF. The CDR3 coding sequence is TGTGCCAGCAGCCGTGGGACAGGCAAGGCCTACGAGCAGTACTTC.

This rearrangement joins TRBV7-3 to TRBJ1-1, with D unclear. Germline CDR1 is SGHTA and CDR2 is FQGTGA. The CDR3 length is 14 residues. Trimming took off 4 bases at V and 4 bases at J, with 13 bases between the two ends. The CDR3 DNA is TGTGCCAGCAGCTCATCGGCCGCGAGCACTGAAGCTTTCTTT. It codes for CASSSSAASTEAFF.

This chain joins TRBV28 and TRBJ1-2; 9 nucleotides align to TRBD1. Germline V gene data show CDR1 as MDHEN and CDR2 as SYDVKM. Trimming took 1 base from V and 2 from J; bases not matched to a gene: 2. This CDR3 comprises 15 residues. The CDR3 region has the DNA TGTGCCAGCAGTTTATCCGGGACAGGGAACTATGGCTACACCTTC. It translates to CASSLSGTGNYGYTF.

The chain carries TRBV6-5 and TRBJ2-4; TRBD2 might be the D (6 bases). Trimming took 4 bases from V and 5 from J, leaving 15 bases between them. Germline V gives CDR1 MNHEY, CDR2 SVGAGI. The CDR3 covers 15 residues. The CDR3 is CASSSSGTGENIQYF. The CDR3, as DNA: TGTGCCAGCAGTTCCTCCGGGACTGGGGAAAACATTCAGTACTTC.